Listed below are T cell receptor beta chains from one sample, sequenced in a study of T cell repertoires in cytomegalovirus infection. Via MiXCR, TCRdb re-called the reads, giving one row per CDR3 protein. Of about 180,000 distinct CDR3 sequences listed, under 15% are singletons. The specimen sequenced was PBMCs. All receptors derive from a human donor in good health (CMV status not recorded). Some clones in this sample may be carry-over from other donors' samples. Both conserved end residues are part of each CDR3. Each record gives: J gene, clone size, D gene, V gene, CDR3 DNA, CDR3 protein. D genes are given only for firm matches. Clone size is shown for a subset of rows, as once, few, many or a class of expanded clone.

TRBJ2-1 | many | . | TRBV5-6 | TGTGCCAGCAGCTTGGTCCGAGGCGATGAGCAGTTCTTC | CASSLVRGDEQFF
TRBJ2-2 | many | TRBD2 | TRBV7-2 | TGTGCCAGCAGCGCACTAGCGCCGAACACCGGGGAGCTGTTTTTT | CASSALAPNTGELFF
TRBJ2-2 | many | TRBD2 | TRBV6-6 | TGTGCCAGCACCCAAAGGGGGGTCGCGGGGGGGCGCACCGGGGAGCTGTTTTTT | CASTQRGVAGGRTGELFF
TRBJ2-7 | . | . | TRBV7-9 | TGTGCCAGCAGCTTAGCGATGCAAGGTCCCTACGAGCAGTACTTC | CASSLAMQGPYEQYF
TRBJ2-3 | many | . | TRBV7-3 | TGTGCCAGCAGTTATTACGCGGGACTGGGGGTAGATACGCAGTATTTT | CASSYYAGLGVDTQYF
TRBJ2-1 | many | TRBD2 | TRBV7-2 | TGTGCCAGCAGCGCGACTAGCGGGAGGGGGGGGGGCGGGGAGCAGTTCTTC | CASSATSGRGGGGEQFF
TRBJ1-5 | . | . | TRBV27 | TGTGCCAGCAGTTTTTTTGGTGGGGACAATCAGCCCCAGCATTTT | CASSFFGGDNQPQHF
TRBJ2-7 | . | . | TRBV3-1 | TGTGCCAGCAGTTCCGACAGCTCGAGCTCCTACGAGCAGTACTTC | CASSSDSSSSYEQYF
TRBJ1-2 | few | . | TRBV10-2 | TGCGCCAGCAGTGAGCCGCAAGCTAACTATGGCTACACCTTC | CASSEPQANYGYTF
TRBJ1-2 | many | TRBD1 | TRBV6-1 | TGTGCCAGCAGTGAATGGACAGGGGGCATTGGGTATGGCTACACCTTC | CASSEWTGGIGYGYTF
TRBJ1-2 | . | . | TRBV11-2 | TGTGACAGCAGCTTAGCGGGGAACTATGGCTACACCTTC | CDSSLAGNYGYTF
TRBJ1-2 | many | . | TRBV7-2 | TGTGCCAGCAGCCCTGGTTTGGGCGTAAGAGGCTACACCTTC | CASSPGLGVRGYTF
TRBJ1-5 | many | . | TRBV7-9 | TGTGCCAGCAGCTCCTTGGAGCCTAATCAGCCCCAGCATTTT | CASSSLEPNQPQHF
TRBJ1-2 | few | . | TRBV7-6 | TGTGCCAGCAGCCTGCCGACTGGTTTACACTATGGCTACACCTTC | CASSLPTGLHYGYTF
TRBJ1-2 | . | . | TRBV12-3/TRBV12-4 | TGTGCCAGCAGAGGGACAGGCTACACCTTC | CASRGTGYTF
TRBJ1-4 | many | TRBD1 | TRBV28 | TGTGCCAGCAGTTTGAGCGGACAGGGGGGTCGGGAAAAACTGTTTTTT | CASSLSGQGGREKLFF
TRBJ1-2 | . | TRBD1 | TRBV11-2 | TGTGCCAGCAGCTCGCGAAGCAGGGGGCAAGGTGGCTACACCTTC | CASSSRSRGQGGYTF
TRBJ2-7 | many | . | TRBV7-2 | TGTGCCAGCAGCTTACAGGGATTACCCTACGAGCAGTACTTC | CASSLQGLPYEQYF
TRBJ1-1 | many | . | TRBV7-9 | TGTGCCAGCAGCTTAGTCATTCTGGGGGGAAACACTGAAGCTTTCTTT | CASSLVILGGNTEAFF
TRBJ2-2 | . | . | TRBV5-1 | TGCGCCAGCAGGCCGGGGGACTCTAACCCCACCCGGGAGCTGTTTTTT | CASRPGDSNPTRELFF
TRBJ2-6 | few | . | TRBV5-1 | TGCGCCAGCAGCTTGGAGCGCTCTGGGGCCAACGTCCTGACTTTC | CASSLERSGANVLTF
TRBJ1-2 | few | TRBD1 | TRBV20-1 | TGCAGTGCTACGCAGGGGGCAGACTATGGCTACACCTTC | CSATQGADYGYTF
TRBJ2-3 | many | TRBD1 | TRBV12-3/TRBV12-4 | TGTGCCAGCAGGGATGACAGGGAAGATACGCAGTATTTT | CASRDDREDTQYF
TRBJ2-1 | many | TRBD1 | TRBV7-2 | TGTGCCAGCAGCAAAGGACAGGGCTTTAATGAGCAGTTCTTC | CASSKGQGFNEQFF
TRBJ2-7 | many | TRBD2 | TRBV7-9 | TGTGCCAGCAGCCCTGGGACTAGCGGGGGCCGATCCTACGAGCAGTACTTC | CASSPGTSGGRSYEQYF
TRBJ2-1 | few | TRBD2 | TRBV28 | TGTGCCAGCAGTCTCATCGCGGGGGGCGCTTACAATGAGCAGTTCTTC | CASSLIAGGAYNEQFF
TRBJ2-2 | once | . | TRBV19 | TGTGCCAGTAGTGCCGAGAGGGGTCCGAACACCGGGGAGCTGTTTTTT | CASSAERGPNTGELFF
TRBJ1-1 | . | . | TRBV12-3/TRBV12-4 | TGTGCCAGCAGTCTCTCGAACCCGAACACTGAAGCTTTCTTT | CASSLSNPNTEAFF
TRBJ1-5 | many | TRBD1 | TRBV7-6 | TGTGCCAGCAGCTTACGATTAGGGGACAGGGGGCCGTATAGCAATCAGCCCCAGCATTTT | CASSLRLGDRGPYSNQPQHF
TRBJ1-4 | . | . | TRBV20-1 | TGCAGTGCTAGAGACAGGGCGTCTAATGAAAAACTGTTTTTT | CSARDRASNEKLFF
TRBJ1-1 | many | . | TRBV7-9 | TGTGCCAGCAGCCAACGACCCATCAACACTGAAGCTTTCTTT | CASSQRPINTEAFF
TRBJ2-6 | many | TRBD1 | TRBV6-2/TRBV6-3 | TGTGCCAGCACCGGACAGGAACTCTCTGGGGCCAACGTCCTGACTTTC | CASTGQELSGANVLTF
TRBJ1-1 | many | TRBD1 | TRBV7-9 | TGTGCCAGCAGCTACTCAGGACAGGGGGCTACTGAAGCTTTCTTT | CASSYSGQGATEAFF
TRBJ2-7 | many | TRBD2 | TRBV7-9 | TGTGCCAGCAGCTTAGCAGGACTAGCGGGTCGCTCCTACGAGCAGTACTTC | CASSLAGLAGRSYEQYF
TRBJ2-7 | . | . | TRBV5-5 | TGTGCCAGCAGCTTGACAGGCGAAACCTTCTACGAGCAGTACTTC | CASSLTGETFYEQYF
TRBJ1-1 | . | . | TRBV7-9 | TGTGCCAGCAGCTTAGGGTACGGATCCACTGAAGCTTTCTTT | CASSLGYGSTEAFF
TRBJ1-5 | many | . | TRBV7-9 | TGTGCCAGCAGCTCACCGGATCAGCCCCAGCATTTT | CASSSPDQPQHF
TRBJ1-5 | many | TRBD1 | TRBV7-2 | TGTGCCAGCAGCCCCGGGACAGGGGAGAATCAGCCCCAGCATTTT | CASSPGTGENQPQHF
TRBJ2-1 | . | TRBD2 | TRBV6-6 | TGTGCCAGCAGTTCCGTCTCCCTAGCGGGGGGAAGCTCCTACAATGAGCAGTTCTTC | CASSSVSLAGGSSYNEQFF
TRBJ2-1 | . | . | TRBV5-8 | TGTGCCAGCAGCCCCCGGGACTCGGCCTACAATGAGCAGTTCTTC | CASSPRDSAYNEQFF